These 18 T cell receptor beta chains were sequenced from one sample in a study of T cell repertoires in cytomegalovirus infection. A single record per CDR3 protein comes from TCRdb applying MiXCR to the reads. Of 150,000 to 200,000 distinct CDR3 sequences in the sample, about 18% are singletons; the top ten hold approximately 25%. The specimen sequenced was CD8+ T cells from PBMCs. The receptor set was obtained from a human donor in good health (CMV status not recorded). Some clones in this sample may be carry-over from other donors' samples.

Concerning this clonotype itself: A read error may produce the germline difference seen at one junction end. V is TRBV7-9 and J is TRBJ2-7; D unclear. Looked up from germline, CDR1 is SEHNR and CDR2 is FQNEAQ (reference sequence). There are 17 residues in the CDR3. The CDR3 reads CTSSLALETETSYEQYF. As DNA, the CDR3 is TGTACCAGCAGCTTAGCTTTGGAAACAGAAACATCCTACGAGCAGTACTTC. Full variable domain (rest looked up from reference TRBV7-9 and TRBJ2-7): DTGVSQNPRHKITKRGQNVTFRCDPISEHNRLYWYRQTLGQGPEFLTYFQNEAQLEKSRLLSDRFSAERPKGSFSTLEIQRTEQGDSAMYLCTSSLALETETSYEQYFGPGTRLTVT.

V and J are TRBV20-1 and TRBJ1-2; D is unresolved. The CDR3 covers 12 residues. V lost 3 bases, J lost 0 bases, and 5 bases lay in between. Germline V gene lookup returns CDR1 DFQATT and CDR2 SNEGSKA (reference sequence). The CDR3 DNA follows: TGCAGTGCTAGGGGCGCTAACTATGGCTACACCTTC. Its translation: CSARGANYGYTF.

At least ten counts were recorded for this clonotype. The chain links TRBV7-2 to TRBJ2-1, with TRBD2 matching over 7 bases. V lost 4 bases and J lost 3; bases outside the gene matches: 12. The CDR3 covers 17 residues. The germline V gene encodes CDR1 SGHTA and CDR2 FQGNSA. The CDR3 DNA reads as TGTGCCAGCAGCTACTGGACTAGTCTAACCTTCTACAATGAGCAGTTCTTC. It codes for CASSYWTSLTFYNEQFF.

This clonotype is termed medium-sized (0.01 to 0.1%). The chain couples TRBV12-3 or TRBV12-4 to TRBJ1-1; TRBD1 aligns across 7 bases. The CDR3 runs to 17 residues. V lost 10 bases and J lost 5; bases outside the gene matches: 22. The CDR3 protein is CATPSGATGSGLTEAFF. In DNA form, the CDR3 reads TGTGCCACTCCATCGGGGGCGACAGGGTCCGGTCTTACTGAAGCTTTCTTT.

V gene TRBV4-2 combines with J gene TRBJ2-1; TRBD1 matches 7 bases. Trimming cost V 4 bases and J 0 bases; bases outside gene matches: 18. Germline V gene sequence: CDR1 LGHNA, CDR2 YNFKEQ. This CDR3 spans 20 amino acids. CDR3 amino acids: CASSPEAWTGDISSYNEQFF. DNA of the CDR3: TGTGCCAGCAGCCCGGAGGCGTGGACAGGCGATATCTCCTCCTACAATGAGCAGTTCTTC.

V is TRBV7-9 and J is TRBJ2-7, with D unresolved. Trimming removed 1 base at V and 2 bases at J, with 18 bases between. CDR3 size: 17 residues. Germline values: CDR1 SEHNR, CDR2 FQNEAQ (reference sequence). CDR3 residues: CASSLDPAKDGTYEQYF. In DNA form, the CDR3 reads TGTGCCAGCAGCTTAGATCCCGCTAAAGATGGGACCTACGAGCAGTACTTC.

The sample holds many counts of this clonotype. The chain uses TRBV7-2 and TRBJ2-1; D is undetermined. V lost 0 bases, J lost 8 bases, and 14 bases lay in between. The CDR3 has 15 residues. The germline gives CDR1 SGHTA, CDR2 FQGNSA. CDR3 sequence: CASSLAARYLDEQFF. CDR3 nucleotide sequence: TGTGCCAGCAGCTTAGCCGCTCGGTATTTGGATGAGCAGTTCTTC.

DNA for the CDR3: TGCAGTGCTAGAGTTGAAGGGGGCTCTCGCGGGGGACCCACAGATACGCAGTATTTT. Residues: CSARVEGGSRGGPTDTQYF. V and J are TRBV20-1 and TRBJ2-3; D may be TRBD1 or TRBD2 (7 bases each). The V and J ends lost 1 base and 2 bases respectively, with 25 bases between them. Germline CDR1 is DFQATT and CDR2 is SNEGSKA (reference sequence). The CDR3 totals 19 residues.

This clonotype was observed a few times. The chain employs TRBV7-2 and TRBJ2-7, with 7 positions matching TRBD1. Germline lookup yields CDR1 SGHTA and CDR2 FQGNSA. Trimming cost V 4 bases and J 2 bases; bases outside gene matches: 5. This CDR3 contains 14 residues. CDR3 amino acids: CASSSGTETYEQYF. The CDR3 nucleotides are TGTGCCAGCAGCTCCGGGACAGAAACCTACGAGCAGTACTTC.

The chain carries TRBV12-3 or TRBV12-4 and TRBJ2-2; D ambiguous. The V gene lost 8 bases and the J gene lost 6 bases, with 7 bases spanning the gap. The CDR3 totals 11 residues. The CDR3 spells CASLSAGELFF. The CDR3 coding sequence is TGTGCCAGCCTTTCGGCCGGGGAGCTGTTTTTT.

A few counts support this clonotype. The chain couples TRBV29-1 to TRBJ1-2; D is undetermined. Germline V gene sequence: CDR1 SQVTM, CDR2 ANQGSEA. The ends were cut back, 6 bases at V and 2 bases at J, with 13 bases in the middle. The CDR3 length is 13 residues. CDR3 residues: CSVPDDLNYGYTF. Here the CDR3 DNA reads TGCAGCGTCCCGGACGACTTAAACTATGGCTACACCTTC. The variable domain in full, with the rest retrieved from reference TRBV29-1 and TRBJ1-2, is SAVISQKPSRDICQRGTSLTIQCQVDSQVTMMFWYRQQPGQSLTLIATANQGSEATYESGFVIDKFPISRPNLTFSTLTVSNMSPEDSSIYLCSVPDDLNYGYTFGSGTRLTVV.

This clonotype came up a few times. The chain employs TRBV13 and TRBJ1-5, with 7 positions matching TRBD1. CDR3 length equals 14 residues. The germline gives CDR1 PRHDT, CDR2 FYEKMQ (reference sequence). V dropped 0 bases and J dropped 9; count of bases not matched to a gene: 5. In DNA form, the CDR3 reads TGTGCCAGCAGCTTAGGCAGGGGGGGTCGGCCCCAGCATTTT. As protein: CASSLGRGGRPQHF. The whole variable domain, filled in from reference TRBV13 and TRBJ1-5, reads AAGVIQSPRHLIKEKRETATLKCYPIPRHDTVYWYQQGPGQDPQFLISFYEKMQSDKGSIPDRFSAQQFSDYHSELNMSSLELGDSALYFCASSLGRGGRPQHFGDGTRLSIL.

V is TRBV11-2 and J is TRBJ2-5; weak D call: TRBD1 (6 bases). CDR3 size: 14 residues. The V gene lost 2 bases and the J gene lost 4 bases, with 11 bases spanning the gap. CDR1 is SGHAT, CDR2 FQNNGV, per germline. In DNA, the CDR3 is TGTGCCAGCAGCTTACCCCTGACAGGAGAGACCCAGTACTTC. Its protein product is CASSLPLTGETQYF.

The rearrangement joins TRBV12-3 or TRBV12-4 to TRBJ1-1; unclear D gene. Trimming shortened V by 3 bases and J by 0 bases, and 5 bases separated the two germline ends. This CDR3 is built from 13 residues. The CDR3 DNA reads TGTGCCAGCAGTTTTAACCTGAACACTGAAGCTTTCTTT. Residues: CASSFNLNTEAFF.

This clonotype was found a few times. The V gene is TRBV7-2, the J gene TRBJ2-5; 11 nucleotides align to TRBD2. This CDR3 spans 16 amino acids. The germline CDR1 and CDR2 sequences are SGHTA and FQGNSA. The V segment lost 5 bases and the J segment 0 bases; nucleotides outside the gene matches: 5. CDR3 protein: CASSPGLAEYQETQYF. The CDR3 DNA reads TGTGCCAGCAGCCCGGGACTAGCGGAGTACCAAGAGACCCAGTACTTC.

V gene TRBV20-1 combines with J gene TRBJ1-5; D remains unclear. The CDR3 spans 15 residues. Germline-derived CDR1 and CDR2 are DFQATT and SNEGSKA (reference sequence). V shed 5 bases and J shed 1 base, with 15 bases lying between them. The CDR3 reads CSAEPLGLSNQPQHF. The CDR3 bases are TGCAGTGCTGAACCCCTAGGGCTAAGCAATCAGCCCCAGCATTTT.

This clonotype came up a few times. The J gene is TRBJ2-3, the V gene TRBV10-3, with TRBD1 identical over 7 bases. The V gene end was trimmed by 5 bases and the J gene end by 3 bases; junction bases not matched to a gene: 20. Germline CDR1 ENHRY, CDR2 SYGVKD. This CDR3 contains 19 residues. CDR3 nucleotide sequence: TGTGCCATCAGTCCACACCTTAGACAGGGAAGAAGTGAGACAGATACGCAGTATTTT. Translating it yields CAISPHLRQGRSETDTQYF.

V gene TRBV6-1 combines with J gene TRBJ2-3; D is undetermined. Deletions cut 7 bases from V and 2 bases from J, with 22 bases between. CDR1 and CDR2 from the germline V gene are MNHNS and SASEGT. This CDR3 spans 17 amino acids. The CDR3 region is CASTLRTGAAITDTQYF. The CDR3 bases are TGTGCCAGCACCCTAAGAACGGGCGCCGCGATCACAGATACGCAGTATTTT.